The 4 T cell receptor beta chains reported below all come from one sample, sequenced in a study of a mutant IDH1 vaccine in newly diagnosed glioma. Time point here: baseline, week 1 (first vaccination visit). As for treatment: pre-vaccination baseline after standard-of-care therapy. Clones were read by immunoSEQ multiplex PCR, and TCRdb kept only the in-frame ones, dropping some. The sample holds 68,000 or so clones, 79% seen once. This specimen consisted of PBMCs, obtained from a glioma patient treated with radiotherapy, temozolomide or both. These receptors originate from a man over 45 with glioma.

This sequence joins TRBV18 and TRBJ2-7; D tentatively reads TRBD1 or TRBD2 (5 bases each). The V and J ends lost 0 bases and 4 bases respectively, with 7 bases between them. The CDR3 totals 13 residues. Germline lookup yields CDR1 KGHSH and CDR2 LQKENI. The CDR3 reads CASSPPGTYEQYF. The CDR3, as DNA: TGTGCCAGCTCACCACCAGGGACGTACGAGCAGTACTTC.

This sequence joins TRBV7-8 and TRBJ2-1; D may be TRBD1 (6 bases). Trimming took 7 bases from V and 5 from J, leaving 15 bases between them. Germline V gene lookup returns CDR1 SGHVS and CDR2 FQNEAQ. The CDR3 totals 14 residues. The DNA of the CDR3 is TGTGCCAGCACCCATCAGGGGTCCCACAATGAGCAGTTCTTC. Amino acids: CASTHQGSHNEQFF.

The chain joins TRBV4-1 to TRBJ2-1; weak D call: TRBD1 (5 bases). The CDR3 is 15 amino acids. Looked up from germline, CDR1 is MGHRA and CDR2 is YSYEKL. V lost 1 base and J lost 5, with 12 bases in between. CDR3 amino acids: CASSQGQGQNNEQFF. Here the CDR3 DNA reads TGCGCCAGCAGCCAAGGTCAGGGCCAGAACAATGAGCAGTTCTTC.

The J gene is TRBJ2-5, the V gene TRBV9; no clear D. Germline V gene sequence: CDR1 SGDLS, CDR2 YYNGEE. The CDR3 is 13 amino acids. Trimming took off 1 base at V and 5 bases at J, with 9 bases between the two ends. DNA for the CDR3: TGTGCCAGCAGCGTATCACATCAGGAGACCCAGTACTTC. This encodes CASSVSHQETQYF.